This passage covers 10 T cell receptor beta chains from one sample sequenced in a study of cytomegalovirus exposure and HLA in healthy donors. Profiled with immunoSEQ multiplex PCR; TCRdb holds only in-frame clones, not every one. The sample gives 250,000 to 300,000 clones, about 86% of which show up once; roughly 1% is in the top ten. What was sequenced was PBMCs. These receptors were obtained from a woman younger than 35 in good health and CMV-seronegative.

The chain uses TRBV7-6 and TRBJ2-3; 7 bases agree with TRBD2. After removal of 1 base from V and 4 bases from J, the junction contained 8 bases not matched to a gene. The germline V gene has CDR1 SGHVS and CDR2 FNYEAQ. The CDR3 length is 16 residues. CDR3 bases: TGTGCCAGCAGCTTAGTTGTCGGGGAGGGTGCAGATACGCAGTATTTT. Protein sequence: CASSLVVGEGADTQYF.

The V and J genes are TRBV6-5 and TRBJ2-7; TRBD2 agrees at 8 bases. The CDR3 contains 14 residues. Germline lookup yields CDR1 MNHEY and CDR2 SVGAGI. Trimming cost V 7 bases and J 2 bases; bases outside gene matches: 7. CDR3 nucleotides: TGTGCCAGCAACCTTGACGGGAGGGCCTACGAGCAGTACTTC. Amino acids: CASNLDGRAYEQYF.

CDR3 region: CASSRTGGLGIQPQHF. The CDR3 bases are TGCGCCAGCAGTAGAACAGGGGGGTTGGGGATTCAGCCCCAGCATTTT. The chain joins TRBV4-1 to TRBJ1-5; 8 bases map to TRBD1. In germline, CDR1 is MGHRA, CDR2 YSYEKL. Trimming at V came to 6 bases and at J to 6 bases, leaving 13 bases not matched to a gene. The CDR3 length is 16 residues.

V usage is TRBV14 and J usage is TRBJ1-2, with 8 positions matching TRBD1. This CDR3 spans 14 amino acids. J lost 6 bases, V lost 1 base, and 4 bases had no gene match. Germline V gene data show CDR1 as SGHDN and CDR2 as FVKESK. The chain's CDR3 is CASSQVGRGHGYTF. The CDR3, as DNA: TGTGCCAGCAGCCAAGTGGGCAGGGGGCATGGCTACACCTTC.

The CDR3 protein is CASSERAGGNTEAFF. The CDR3 nucleotides read TGTGCCAGCAGTGAACGGGCAGGGGGGAACACTGAAGCTTTCTTT. The gene calls are TRBV2 and TRBJ1-1, with TRBD1 matching 7 bases. Per the germline V gene, CDR1 is SNHLY and CDR2 is FYNNEI. There are 15 residues in the CDR3. V dropped 2 bases and J dropped 1; count of bases not matched to a gene: 4. Filled out from reference TRBV2 and TRBJ1-1, the complete variable domain reads EPEVTQTPSHQVTQMGQEVILRCVPISNHLYFYWYRQILGQKVEFLVSFYNNEISEKSEIFDDQFSVERPDGSNFTLKIRSTKLEDSAMYFCASSERAGGNTEAFFGQGTRLTVV.

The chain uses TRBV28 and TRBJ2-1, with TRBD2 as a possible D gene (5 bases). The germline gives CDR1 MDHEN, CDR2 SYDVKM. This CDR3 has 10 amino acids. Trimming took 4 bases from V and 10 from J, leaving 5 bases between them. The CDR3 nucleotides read TGTGCCAGCAGTTCGGGGGAGCAGTTCTTC. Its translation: CASSSGEQFF.

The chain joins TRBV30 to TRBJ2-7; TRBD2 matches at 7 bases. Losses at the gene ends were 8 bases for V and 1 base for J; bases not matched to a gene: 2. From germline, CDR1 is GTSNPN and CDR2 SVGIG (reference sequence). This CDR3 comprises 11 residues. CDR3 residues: CAAGVSYEQYF. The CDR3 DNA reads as TGTGCCGCGGGGGTATCCTACGAGCAGTACTTC.

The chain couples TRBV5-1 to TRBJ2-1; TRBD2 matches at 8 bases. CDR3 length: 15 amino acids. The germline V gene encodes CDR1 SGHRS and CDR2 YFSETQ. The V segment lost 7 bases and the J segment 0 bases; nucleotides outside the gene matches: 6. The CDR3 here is CASEQSGSSYNEQFF. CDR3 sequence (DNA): TGCGCCAGCGAACAAAGCGGGAGCTCCTACAATGAGCAGTTCTTC.

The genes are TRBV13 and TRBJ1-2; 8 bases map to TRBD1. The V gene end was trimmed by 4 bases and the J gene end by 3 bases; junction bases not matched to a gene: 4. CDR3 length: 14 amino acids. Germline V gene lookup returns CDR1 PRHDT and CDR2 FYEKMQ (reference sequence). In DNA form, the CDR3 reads TGTGCCAGCAGCTCGACAGGGGTCCACTATGGCTACACCTTC. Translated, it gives CASSSTGVHYGYTF.

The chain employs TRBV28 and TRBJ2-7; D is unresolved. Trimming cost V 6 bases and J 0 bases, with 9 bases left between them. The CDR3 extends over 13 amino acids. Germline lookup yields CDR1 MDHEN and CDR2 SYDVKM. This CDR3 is CASSLQDSYEQYF. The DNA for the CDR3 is TGTGCCAGCAGCCTCCAGGACTCCTACGAGCAGTACTTC.